This entry is about one T cell receptor (beta chain). Its antigen is unknown. No qualities accompany the bases; no much larger clone lies one base away. The sample comes from a study of T cell repertoires in cytomegalovirus infection (dated by TCRdb to about 2019). Describing the broader study: The peptide stimulations were aimed at well-studied HLA-B-restricted epitopes as well as recently identified HLA-C-restricted CMV epitopes, whose presentation resists viral immunomodulation. Donor HLA type was relevant to the analysis, as public TCR beta signatures indicated carriage of CMV infection together with the matching HLA type.

The treatment or condition label corresponds to: in vitro stimulation with specific CMV peptide epitopes to enrich CMV-specific T cells. TCRdb names Illumina HiSeq 1500 as the instrument used. TCRdb redid the processing of the public reads, applying fastp at Q25 and MiXCR, and retained in-frame beta chains. Duplicate CDR3 protein sequences are folded into a single record with the most common DNA and genes. This sample comprises about 920,000 distinct CDR3 sequences, roughly 30% of them detected only once. The leading ten clones occupy about an eighth of the sample. Here is what the overall study found, with its caveats: In both this cohort and an independent cohort of several hundred donors, the cumulative frequency of public TCR beta family members distinguished carriers of CMV infection plus the relevant HLA type. The ex vivo response was dominated by HLA-C-restricted CMV-specific TCR beta clonotypes, which also provided the single most frequent clonotype in two of eight donors.

Specimen: cultured CD8+ T cells from PBMCs, collected from culture after CMV antigen stimulation. The receptor was derived from a human donor in good health (CMV status not recorded). Some clones in this sample may be carry-over from other donors' samples.

This receptor has the CDR3 CASSNPGANEQFF. At the DNA level, the sequence is TGTGCCAGCAGTAACCCGGGAGCCAATGAGCAGTTCTTC. The chain is assembled from TRBV5-4 and TRBJ2-1; TRBD2 is possibly the D segment (6 matching bases). Relative to germline, V is 5 bases shorter and J is 6 bases shorter, with 12 bases between their ends. CDR1 and CDR2, per the germline V gene (reference sequence), are SGHNT and YYREEE. CDR3 length: 13 amino acids, cysteine to phenylalanine. Only the CDR3 portion is preserved as DNA: 39 bases, with reading frame beginning at the first base.